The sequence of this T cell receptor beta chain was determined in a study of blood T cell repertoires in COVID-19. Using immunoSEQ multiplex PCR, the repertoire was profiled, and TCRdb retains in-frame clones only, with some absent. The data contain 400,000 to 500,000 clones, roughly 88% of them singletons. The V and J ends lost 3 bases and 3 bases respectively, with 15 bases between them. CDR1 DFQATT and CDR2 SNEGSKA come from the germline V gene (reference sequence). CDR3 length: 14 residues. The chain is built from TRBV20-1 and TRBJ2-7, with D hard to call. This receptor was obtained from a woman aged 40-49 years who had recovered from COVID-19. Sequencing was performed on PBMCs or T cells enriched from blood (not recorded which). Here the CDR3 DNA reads TGCAGTGCTAGTGTTTTCGGCAGGAACTACGAGCAGTACTTC. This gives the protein CSASVFGRNYEQYF.